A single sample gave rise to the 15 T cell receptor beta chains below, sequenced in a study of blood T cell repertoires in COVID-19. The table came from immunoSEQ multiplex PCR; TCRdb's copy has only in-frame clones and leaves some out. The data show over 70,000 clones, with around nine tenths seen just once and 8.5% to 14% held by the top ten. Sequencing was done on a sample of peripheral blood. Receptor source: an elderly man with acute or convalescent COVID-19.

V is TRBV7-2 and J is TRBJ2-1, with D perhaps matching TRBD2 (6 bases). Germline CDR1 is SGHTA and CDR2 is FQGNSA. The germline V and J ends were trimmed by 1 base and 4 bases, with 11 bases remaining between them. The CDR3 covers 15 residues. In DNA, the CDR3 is TGTGCCAGCAGCTTAGGTAGCGGCCCTTACAATGAGCAGTTCTTC. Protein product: CASSLGSGPYNEQFF. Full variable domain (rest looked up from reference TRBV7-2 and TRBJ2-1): GAGVSQSPSNKVTEKGKDVELRCDPISGHTALYWYRQSLGQGLEFLIYFQGNSAPDKSGLPSDRFSAERTGGSVSTLTIQRTQQEDSAVYLCASSLGSGPYNEQFFGPGTRLTVL.

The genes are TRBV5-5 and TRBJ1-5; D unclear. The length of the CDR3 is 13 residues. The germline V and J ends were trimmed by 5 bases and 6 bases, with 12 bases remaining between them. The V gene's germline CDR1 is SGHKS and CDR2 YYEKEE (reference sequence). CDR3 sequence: CASRREKGQPQHF. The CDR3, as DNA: TGTGCCAGCAGGCGGGAGAAGGGTCAGCCCCAGCATTTT.

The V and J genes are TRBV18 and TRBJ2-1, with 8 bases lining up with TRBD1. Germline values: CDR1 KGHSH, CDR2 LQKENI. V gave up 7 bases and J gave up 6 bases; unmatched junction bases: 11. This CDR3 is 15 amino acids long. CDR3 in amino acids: CASLKWTGSSNEQFF. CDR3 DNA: TGTGCCAGCTTAAAATGGACAGGGAGTAGCAATGAGCAGTTCTTC.

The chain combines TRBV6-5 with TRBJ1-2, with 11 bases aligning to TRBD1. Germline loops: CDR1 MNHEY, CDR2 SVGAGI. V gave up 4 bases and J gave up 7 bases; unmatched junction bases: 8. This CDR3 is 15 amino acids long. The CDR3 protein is CASSSTGQGAFGYTF. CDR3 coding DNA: TGTGCCAGCAGTTCCACCGGACAGGGGGCCTTTGGCTACACCTTC.

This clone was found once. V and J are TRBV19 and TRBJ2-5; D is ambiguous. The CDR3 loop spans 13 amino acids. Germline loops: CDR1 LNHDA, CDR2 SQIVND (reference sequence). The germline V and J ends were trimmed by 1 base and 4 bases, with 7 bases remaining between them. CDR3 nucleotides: TGTGCCAGTAGTATAGGACTGGTAGAGACCCAGTACTTC. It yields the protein CASSIGLVETQYF.

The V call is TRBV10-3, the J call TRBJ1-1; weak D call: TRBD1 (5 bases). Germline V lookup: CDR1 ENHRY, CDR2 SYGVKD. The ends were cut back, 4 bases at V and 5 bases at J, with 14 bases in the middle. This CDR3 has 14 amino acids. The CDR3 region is CAISVGQGPTEAFF. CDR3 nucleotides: TGTGCCATCAGTGTGGGGCAGGGTCCAACTGAAGCTTTCTTT.

The CDR3 here is CASSWGTNYGYTF. CDR3 sequence (DNA): TGTGCCAGCAGTTGGGGGACAAACTATGGCTACACCTTC. The rearrangement uses TRBV6-2 or TRBV6-3 and TRBJ1-2, with D tentatively TRBD1 (6 bases). The CDR3 has 13 amino acids. V was shortened by 4 bases and J by 2 bases, with 8 bases between the two germline ends. The germline CDR1 and CDR2 sequences are MNHEY and SVGEGT.

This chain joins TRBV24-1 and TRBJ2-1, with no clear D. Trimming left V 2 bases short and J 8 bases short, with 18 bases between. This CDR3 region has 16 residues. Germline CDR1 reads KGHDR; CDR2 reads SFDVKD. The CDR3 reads CATSDYSPASLDEQFF. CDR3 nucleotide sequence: TGTGCCACCAGTGATTATAGCCCGGCGTCCTTAGATGAGCAGTTCTTC.

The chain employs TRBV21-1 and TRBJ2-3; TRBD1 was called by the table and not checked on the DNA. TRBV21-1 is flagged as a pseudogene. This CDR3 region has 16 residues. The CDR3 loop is CASSNIDRVGTDTQYF. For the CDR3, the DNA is TGTGCCAGCAGCAATATAGACAGGGTTGGTACAGATACGCAGTATTTT.

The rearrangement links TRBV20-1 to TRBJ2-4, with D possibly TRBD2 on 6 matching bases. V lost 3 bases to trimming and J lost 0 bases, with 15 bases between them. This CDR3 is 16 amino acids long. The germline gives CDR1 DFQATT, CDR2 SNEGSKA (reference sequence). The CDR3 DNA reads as TGCAGTGCTAGTCTTCCCGGGAGCTTAGCCAAAAACATTCAGTACTTC. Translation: CSASLPGSLAKNIQYF.

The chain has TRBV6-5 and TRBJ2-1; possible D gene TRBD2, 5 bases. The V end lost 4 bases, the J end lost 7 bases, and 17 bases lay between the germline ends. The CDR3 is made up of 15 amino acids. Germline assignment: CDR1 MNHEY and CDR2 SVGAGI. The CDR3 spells CASSSSTRGWNEQFF. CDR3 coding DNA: TGTGCCAGCAGTTCGTCTACGCGAGGGTGGAATGAGCAGTTCTTC.

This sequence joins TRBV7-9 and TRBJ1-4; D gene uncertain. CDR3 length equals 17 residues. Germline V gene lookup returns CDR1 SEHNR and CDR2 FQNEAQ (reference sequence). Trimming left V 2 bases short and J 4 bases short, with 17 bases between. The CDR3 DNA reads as TGTGCCAGCAGCTTACCATGGCGGATTGATGGTAATGAAAAACTGTTTTTT. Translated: CASSLPWRIDGNEKLFF.

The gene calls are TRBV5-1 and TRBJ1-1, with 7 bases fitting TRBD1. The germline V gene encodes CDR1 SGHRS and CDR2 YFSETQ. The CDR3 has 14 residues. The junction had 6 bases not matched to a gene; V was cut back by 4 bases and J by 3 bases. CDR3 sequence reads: CASSLLTGYTEAFF. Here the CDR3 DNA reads TGCGCCAGCAGCCTACTGACAGGGTACACTGAAGCTTTCTTT.

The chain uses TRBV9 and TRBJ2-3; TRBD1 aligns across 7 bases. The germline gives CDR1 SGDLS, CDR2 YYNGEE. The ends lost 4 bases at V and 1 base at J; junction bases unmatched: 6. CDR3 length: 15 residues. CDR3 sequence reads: CASSPLGGRTDTQYF. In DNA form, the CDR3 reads TGTGCCAGCAGCCCGCTAGGGGGCCGCACAGATACGCAGTATTTT.

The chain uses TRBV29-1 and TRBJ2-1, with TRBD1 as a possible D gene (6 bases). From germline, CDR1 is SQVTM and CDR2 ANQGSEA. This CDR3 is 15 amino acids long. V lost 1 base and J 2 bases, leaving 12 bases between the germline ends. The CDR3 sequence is CSVEGTVTTYNEQFF. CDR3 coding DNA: TGCAGCGTTGAAGGGACAGTAACTACCTACAATGAGCAGTTCTTC.